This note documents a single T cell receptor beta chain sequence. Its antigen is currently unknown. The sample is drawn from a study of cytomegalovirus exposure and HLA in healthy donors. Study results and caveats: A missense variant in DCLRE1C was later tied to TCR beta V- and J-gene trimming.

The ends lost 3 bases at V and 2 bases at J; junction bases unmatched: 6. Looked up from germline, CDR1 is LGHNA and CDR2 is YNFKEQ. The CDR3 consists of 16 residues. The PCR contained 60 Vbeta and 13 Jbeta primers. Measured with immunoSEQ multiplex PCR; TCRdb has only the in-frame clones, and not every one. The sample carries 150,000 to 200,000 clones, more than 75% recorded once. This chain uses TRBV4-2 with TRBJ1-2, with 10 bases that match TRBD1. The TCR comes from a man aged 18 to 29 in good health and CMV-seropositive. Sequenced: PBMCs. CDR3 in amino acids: CASSHQLGQGNYGYTF. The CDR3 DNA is TGTGCCAGCAGCCACCAACTGGGACAGGGGAACTATGGCTACACCTTC.